Detailed here is one T cell receptor (beta chain). The same CDR3 can be traced to other DNA sequences in this sample. DNA at about 0.2 ug, approximately 30,000 T cell genomes, went into sorted-subset replicate PCRs. The assay was immunoSEQ multiplex PCR, and TCRdb's table has in-frame clones only and misses some. This sample has fewer than 3 million clones, with around 93% found just once. This entry belongs to a study of shared clonotypes between healthy human individuals. J lost 0 bases, V lost 5 bases, and 2 bases had no gene match. The CDR3 is 15 amino acids. Germline V CDR1 and CDR2: SGHTA, FQGNSA.

The chain employs TRBV7-2 and TRBJ2-7; 12 bases match TRBD2. The specimen was naive CD4+ T cells from PBMCs. Subset here: CD45RA+ positively selected. This clonotype originated in a man aged 18 to 29 in good health. Some clones in this sample may be carry-over from other donors' samples. CDR3 bases: TGTGCCAGCAGCCTACTAGCGGGAGGCTCCTACGAGCAGTACTTC. Translation: CASSLLAGGSYEQYF.